This T cell receptor (beta chain) was sequenced in a study of post-analysis software for immune sequencing data. Turning to this clonotype: The antigen is undetermined.

Study-wide points: Controls showed lower frequencies than patients for a handful of TRBV segments, and TRBV5-6, TRBV5-1 and TRBV20-1 were among these.

Presence of unique molecular identifiers characterized the TCR beta cDNA libraries. TCRdb analysed the PCR reads with MiXCR anew, one entry per CDR3 protein. The profile shows some 690,000 distinct CDR3 sequences, more than 50% of them singletons. V lost 5 bases, J lost 4 bases, and 9 bases stayed unmatched. The CDR3 contains 16 residues. Per the germline V gene, CDR1 is DFQATT and CDR2 is SNEGSKA (reference sequence). Sequenced sample: blood. The rearrangement links TRBV20-1 to TRBJ2-1; 12 nucleotides align to TRBD2. The TCR comes from a girl under 10 years old with multiple sclerosis. The CDR3 coding sequence is TGCAGTGCTCTAACTAGCGGGAGGTCCTATTACAATGAGCAGTTCTTC. It translates to CSALTSGRSYYNEQFF.